This T cell receptor beta chain came from a study of shared clonotypes between healthy human individuals. Study observations and caveats: The diversity represented, both genetic and in exposure history, was limited by few donors.

Assay: immunoSEQ multiplex PCR; the TCRdb copy retains only in-frame clones and omits some. The table includes some 490,000 clones, around 80% detected once. This CDR3 comprises 11 residues. CDR1 and CDR2 (germline): SGHRS, YFSETQ. V lost 7 bases and J lost 8, with 10 bases in between. With regard to this clone: As yet, its antigen is unknown.

V gene TRBV5-1 combines with J gene TRBJ2-4; TRBD2 is a possible D gene (6 bases). The sample taken for sequencing was PBMCs. The source is a woman in her 40s in good health. Some clones in this sample may be carry-over from other donors' samples. CDR3 amino acids: CASGPGDIQYF. The CDR3 bases are TGCGCCAGCGGGCCGGGGGACATTCAGTACTTC.